Listed here are 8 T cell receptor beta chains from one sample, sequenced in a study of blood T cell repertoires in COVID-19 (dated by TCRdb to the early 2020s). Library preparation employed the immunoSEQ multiplex PCR assay. Not all clones reach the TCRdb copy of this immuneACCESS table, which keeps in-frame sequences only. Checked studies attribute under half of the gap to unresolved V genes and leave the rest unexplained. The sample table contains over 95,000 clones; only one count was recorded for more than 80% of them. The top ten hold more than 5% of the sample. Sequencing input: peripheral blood. All receptors come from a woman aged 55-70 years with COVID-19, enrolled during active disease.

This clone has only a few counts. Other DNA sequences within the sample encode an identical CDR3. The CDR3 DNA is TGTGCTAGTGGTTGGGGGGGGACCGGCGGGGAACAAGAGACCCAGTACTTC. Protein: CASGWGGTGGEQETQYF. V gene TRBV12-5 combines with J gene TRBJ2-5; 7 bases match TRBD2. The CDR3 has 17 amino acids. Unmatched junction bases numbered 13, after V lost 4 bases and J lost 2 bases. CDR1 and CDR2 (germline): LGHNT, FRNRAP. The variable domain in full, completed from reference TRBV12-5 and TRBJ2-5, reads DARVTQTPRHKVTEMGQEVTMRCQPILGHNTVFWYRQTMMQGLELLAYFRNRAPLDDSGMPKDRFSAEMPDATLATLKIQPSEPRDSAVYFCASGWGGTGGEQETQYFGPGTRLLVL.

J is TRBJ1-2 and V is TRBV27; 11 bases are shared with TRBD1. Germline CDR1 is MNHEY and CDR2 is SMNVEV (reference sequence). V lost 5 bases and J lost 5; bases outside the gene matches: 16. This CDR3 comprises 18 residues. The DNA for the CDR3 is TGTGCCAGCAGTGATGCCCGGGACAGGGGGATAATAACTTATGGCTACACCTTC. It is translated as CASSDARDRGIITYGYTF.

The genes are TRBV7-9 and TRBJ2-7; D may be TRBD2 (7 bases). CDR1 is SEHNR, CDR2 FQNEAQ, per germline (reference sequence). Deletions cut 0 bases from V and 6 bases from J, with 15 bases between. The CDR3 extends over 15 amino acids. The CDR3 DNA is TGTGCCAGCAGCTTAGCTCCCGGGGGGCTGGGCGAGCAGTACTTC. It specifies CASSLAPGGLGEQYF.

The chain combines TRBV6-6 with TRBJ2-7; 8 positions agree with TRBD1. After removal of 5 bases from V and 6 bases from J, the junction contained 18 bases not matched to a gene. The CDR3 has 17 amino acids. Germline V lookup: CDR1 MNHNY, CDR2 SVGAGI (reference sequence). The CDR3 sequence: CASSQQGQGLLSGEQYF. CDR3 DNA sequence: TGTGCCAGCAGTCAACAAGGACAGGGATTGCTATCGGGCGAGCAGTACTTC.

The chain employs TRBV19 and TRBJ1-3; no clear D. The germline V gene encodes CDR1 LNHDA and CDR2 SQIVND (reference sequence). The length of the CDR3 is 15 residues. V was trimmed by 11 bases and J by 2 bases, leaving 19 bases between them. The CDR3 nucleotides are TGTGCCTCCAAAGCCGCGGATCTGGCTGGAAACACCATATATTTT. Amino acid sequence: CASKAADLAGNTIYF.

The chain uses TRBV18 and TRBJ1-1; 7 bases fit TRBD1. Unmatched junction bases numbered 7, after V lost 2 bases and J lost 4 bases. Germline V gene data show CDR1 as KGHSH and CDR2 as LQKENI. The CDR3 has 15 residues. The chain's CDR3 is CASSPGTAGGTEAFF. CDR3 coding DNA: TGTGCCAGCTCACCAGGGACAGCTGGGGGCACTGAAGCTTTCTTT.

V gene TRBV27 combines with J gene TRBJ2-1; 11 bases match TRBD1. Per the germline V gene, CDR1 is MNHEY and CDR2 is SMNVEV (reference sequence). With V trimmed by 1 base and J by 4 bases, 3 bases remained unmatched. CDR3 length: 16 amino acids. The DNA for the CDR3 is TGTGCCAGCAGTTTATACGGGACAGGGGGATACAATGAGCAGTTCTTC. Encoded protein: CASSLYGTGGYNEQFF.

The chain carries TRBV11-2 and TRBJ2-7, with 8 positions matching TRBD1. Germline CDR1 reads SGHAT; CDR2 reads FQNNGV. The CDR3 spans 17 residues. J was trimmed by 2 bases and V by 5 bases; bases with no gene match: 14. The CDR3 is CASSLTQGDRTTYEQYF. CDR3 bases: TGTGCCAGCAGCCTCACACAGGGGGACAGGACAACCTACGAGCAGTACTTC.